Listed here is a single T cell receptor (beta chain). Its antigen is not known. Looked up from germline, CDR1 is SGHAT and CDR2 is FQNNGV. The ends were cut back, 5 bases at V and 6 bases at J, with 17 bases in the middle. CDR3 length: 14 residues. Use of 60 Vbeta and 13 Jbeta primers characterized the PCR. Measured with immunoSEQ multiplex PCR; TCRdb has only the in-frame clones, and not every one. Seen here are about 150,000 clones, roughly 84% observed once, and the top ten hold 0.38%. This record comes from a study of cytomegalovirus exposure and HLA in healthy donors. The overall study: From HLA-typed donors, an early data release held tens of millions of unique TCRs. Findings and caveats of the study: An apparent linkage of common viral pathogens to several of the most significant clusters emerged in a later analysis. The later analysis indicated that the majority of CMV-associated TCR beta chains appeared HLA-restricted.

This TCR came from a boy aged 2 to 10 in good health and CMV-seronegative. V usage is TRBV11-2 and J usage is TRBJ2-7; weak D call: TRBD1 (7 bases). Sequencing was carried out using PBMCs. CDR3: CASSRRQGGGEQYF. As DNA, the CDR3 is TGTGCCAGCAGCCGTCGACAGGGAGGCGGCGAGCAGTACTTC. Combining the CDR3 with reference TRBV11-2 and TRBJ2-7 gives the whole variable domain EAGVAQSPRYKIIEKRQSVAFWCNPISGHATLYWYQQILGQGPKLLIQFQNNGVVDDSQLPKDRFSAERLKGVDSTLKIQPAKLEDSAVYLCASSRRQGGGEQYFGPGTRLTVT.